These 22 T cell receptor beta chains share one sample of origin, sequenced in a study of CXCR3-negative and CXCR3-positive naive CD8 T cells. Findings and caveats of the study: CXCR3-negative naive cells had less hydrophobic TRB CDR3s than did CXCR3-positive naive cells.

Their target antigens are unknown. Through 5' RACE with UMI labels, the TRB cDNA libraries were prepared. TCRdb processed the 5' RACE reads again and assigns one entry to each CDR3 protein, with no DNA. The specimen's table records about 86,000 distinct CDR3 sequences. The sample was naive CXCR3+ CD8+ T cells from blood. Subset indicated: CD45RO-CCR7+CD27+CD95- naive CD8+ T cells expressing CXCR3 (TNR3+). These receptor sequences come from a human donor in good health. Some clones in this sample may be carry-over from other donors' samples.

V gene TRBV29-1 combines with J gene TRBJ2-1. Looked up from germline, CDR1 is SQVTM and CDR2 is ANQGSEA. This CDR3 spans 14 amino acids. The CDR3 sequence: CSVDFGSNYNEQFF.

The genes are TRBV28 and TRBJ1-2; with no DNA, the TCRdb D assignment of TRBD1 cannot be verified. Germline CDR1 is MDHEN and CDR2 is SYDVKM. The CDR3 spans 14 residues. This CDR3 is CASSLSQGADGYTF.

This chain links TRBV3-1 with TRBJ2-3; TCRdb names TRBD1, which stays unverified in the absence of DNA. The CDR3 has 16 amino acids. The V gene's germline CDR1 is LGHDT and CDR2 YNNKEL (reference sequence). The CDR3 reads CASSQDRGQLTDTQYF.

V is TRBV9 and J is TRBJ1-1; the TCRdb D gene call, TRBD1, has no DNA to confirm it. This CDR3 has 15 amino acids. Germline lookup yields CDR1 SGDLS and CDR2 YYNGEE. The CDR3: CASSVDLGQNTEAFF.

V and J are TRBV20-1 and TRBJ2-7; TCRdb gives TRBD2 as the D gene, but with no DNA this cannot be confirmed. Germline values: CDR1 DFQATT, CDR2 SNEGSKA (reference sequence). The CDR3 consists of 11 residues. The CDR3 protein is CSARLDYEQYF.

The rearrangement links TRBV5-1 to TRBJ1-1; TCRdb outputs TRBD1, but without DNA this stays unchecked. The CDR3 extends over 13 amino acids. Germline loops: CDR1 SGHRS, CDR2 YFSETQ. The CDR3 spells CASSFVDGDEAFF.

V and J are TRBV28 and TRBJ2-7; TCRdb outputs TRBD1, but without DNA this stays unchecked. The CDR3 spans 13 residues. CDR1 is MDHEN, CDR2 SYDVKM, per germline. CDR3 sequence: CAAQAATSYEQYF.

The rearrangement uses TRBV12-3 or TRBV12-4 and TRBJ2-1; the D gene TCRdb calls, TRBD2, cannot be checked with no DNA. CDR3 length: 14 amino acids. The CDR3 sequence is CASSSGTSFSEQFF.

The chain is built from TRBV14 and TRBJ2-5; lacking DNA, the TRBD2 call made by TCRdb goes unchecked. This CDR3 has 15 amino acids. Germline values: CDR1 SGHDN, CDR2 FVKESK. The CDR3 is CASSPQRGRQETQYF.

V gene TRBV27 combines with J gene TRBJ2-3; TCRdb proposes TRBD1, but this gene call is untestable without DNA. Germline CDR1 is MNHEY and CDR2 is SMNVEV (reference sequence). The CDR3 is 16 residues long. The CDR3 reads CASSFLPGPVLDTQYF.

The chain combines TRBV9 with TRBJ2-1; the D call from TCRdb, TRBD2, cannot be confirmed without DNA. CDR1 is SGDLS, CDR2 YYNGEE, per germline. This CDR3 region has 16 residues. The CDR3 region is CASSPLGREGAPEQFF.

V is TRBV4-1 and J is TRBJ2-5. Per the germline V gene, CDR1 is MGHRA and CDR2 is YSYEKL. This CDR3 comprises 17 residues. CDR3 sequence reads: CASSQGTATSFGETQYF.

V gene TRBV5-1 combines with J gene TRBJ1-1; TCRdb picks TRBD1, but there is no DNA to check that call. Germline V gives CDR1 SGHRS, CDR2 YFSETQ. This CDR3 has 17 residues. The CDR3 here is CASSPGDRGASGTEAFF.

The V and J genes are TRBV19 and TRBJ2-2; TCRdb reports TRBD2, a call that lacks DNA to check it against. The CDR3 has 17 residues. Germline V CDR1 and CDR2: LNHDA, SQIVND (reference sequence). CDR3: CASSPPGLAGWTGELFF. Filled out from reference TRBV19 and TRBJ2-2, the complete variable domain reads DGGITQSPKYLFRKEGQNVTLSCEQNLNHDAMYWYRQDPGQGLRLIYYSQIVNDFQKGDIAEGYSVSREKKESFPLTVTSAQKNPTAFYLCASSPPGLAGWTGELFFGEGSRLTVL.

The CDR3 protein is CASSLESSYEQYF. V gene TRBV5-1 combines with J gene TRBJ2-7. CDR1 is SGHRS, CDR2 YFSETQ, per germline. The CDR3 consists of 13 residues.

The genes are TRBV15 and TRBJ2-1; as DNA is missing, the TRBD2 call by TCRdb cannot be tested. Germline V CDR1 and CDR2: LNHNV, YYDKDF (reference sequence). There are 18 residues in the CDR3. The CDR3: CATSRGGLGLAGYNEQFF.

This rearrangement joins TRBV7-6 to TRBJ1-4; TCRdb proposes TRBD1, but this gene call is untestable without DNA. The CDR3 covers 16 residues. The germline gives CDR1 SGHVS, CDR2 FNYEAQ. CDR3 sequence reads: CASSPGVGSTNEKLVF.

The chain is built from TRBV9 and TRBJ1-5. The CDR3 is made up of 19 amino acids. Looked up from germline, CDR1 is SGDLS and CDR2 is YYNGEE. The CDR3 reads CASSVCLKEGTEGNQPQHF.

V is TRBV7-9 and J is TRBJ1-1. CDR1 is SEHNR and CDR2 is FQNEAQ in the germline V gene (reference sequence). This CDR3 has 12 amino acids. The CDR3 reads CASSLSSPEAFF.

The chain uses TRBV5-6 and TRBJ2-1. The V gene's germline CDR1 is SGHDT and CDR2 YYEEEE. This CDR3 comprises 19 residues. CDR3 sequence reads: CASSLAGKLDFGYVGEQFF.

The chain has TRBV7-8 and TRBJ2-5; TCRdb indicates TRBD1, and absent DNA this call remains unverified. The CDR3 is 15 residues long. Per germline, CDR1 SGHVS and CDR2 FQNEAQ. Here the CDR3 reads CASSLRGGSGETQYF.

V usage is TRBV7-9 and J usage is TRBJ1-5. This CDR3 has 16 residues. Per the germline V gene, CDR1 is SEHNR and CDR2 is FQNEAQ (reference sequence). The CDR3 sequence is CASSALRQGHNQPQHF.